This TCR beta chain was captured by sequencing in a study of cytomegalovirus exposure and HLA in healthy donors. The study, taken as a whole, reports: Some V segments, TRBV6-2 and TRBV6-3 among them, were indistinguishable and were therefore excluded.

The PCR made use of 60 Vbeta and 13 Jbeta primers. TCRdb's copy holds only in-frame clones and misses some; the assay was immunoSEQ multiplex PCR. The table includes 150,000 to 180,000 clones, around 80% detected once. Concerning this clone itself: The antigen remains undetermined. One end of the junction fails to match germline, which may point to a read error. Other nucleotide sequences from this sample produce the same CDR3.

There are 13 residues in the CDR3. Germline assignment: CDR1 SGDLS and CDR2 YYNGEE. The source is a woman in her forties in good health and CMV-seronegative. The rearrangement joins TRBV9 to TRBJ1-1, with 7 positions matching TRBD1. The sample was PBMCs. This chain's CDR3 is CASSLRQGREAFF. The DNA for the CDR3 is TGTGCCAGCAGCCTCAGACAGGGCAGGGAAGCCTTCTTT.